The T cell receptor beta chain described here comes from a study of human T cells and chemical hapten exposure. The CDR3 consists of 17 residues. Germline V gene data show CDR1 as LGHDT and CDR2 as YNNKEL (reference sequence). V was shortened by 1 base and J by 1 base, with 14 bases between the two germline ends. The time point here: patch test 1, 2 weeks after DPC sensitization. As to treatment: therapeutic diphenylcyclopropenone sensitization with weekly scalp DPC. This clonotype turned up a few times. TCRdb independently ran MiXCR on the RACE reads; one entry per CDR3 protein. The sample contains some 170,000 distinct CDR3 sequences, 20% to 25% of which appear only once.

The source of this sequence is a woman in her fifties or sixties with alopecia areata. Some clones in this sample may be carry-over from other donors' samples. The chain is built from TRBV3-1 and TRBJ1-5, with D possibly matching TRBD1 (5 bases). Sequences were derived from whole blood, sampled in connection with sensitization to the hapten diphenylcyclopropenone (DPC). The CDR3 loop is CASSQGWGKVSNQPQHF. The DNA of the CDR3 is TGTGCCAGCAGCCAAGGTTGGGGGAAGGTAAGCAATCAGCCCCAGCATTTT.